Shown below are 24 T cell receptor beta chains from a single sample sequenced in a study of T-cell reconstitution after alpha-beta-depleted transplantation in children (dated by TCRdb to about 2016). Library creation used PCR. Sequencing used an Illumina HiSeq 2500. TCR libraries were prepared with molecular barcoding, using unique molecular identifiers to normalize TCRbeta repertoire quantification. TCRdb ran its own pipeline on the public reads, namely fastp trimming at Q25 and MiXCR clone calling, and kept in-frame beta chains. Each entry merges the rows of one CDR3 protein and shows their most common DNA and genes. A total of around 410,000 distinct CDR3 sequences appear in this sample, approximately 10% of them only once. 5% to 6.5% of the sample goes to the ten largest clones. The specimen comprised PBMCs from the stem cell graft donor, sampled from the stem cell graft. These receptors were taken from a human donor who donated a stem cell graft to a child with acute myeloid leukemia.

This clonotype was counted a few times. The genes are TRBV7-3 and TRBJ2-3; the match to TRBD1 covers 8 bases. Trimming cost V 4 bases and J 6 bases; bases outside gene matches: 6. The V gene's germline CDR1 is SGHTA and CDR2 FQGTGA. The CDR3 spans 14 residues. As DNA, the CDR3 is TGTGCCAGCAGCTCACCAGACAGGGGCGATACGCAGTATTTT. Encoded protein: CASSSPDRGDTQYF.

CDR3 sequence reads: CASTQGTANEKLFF. The DNA of the CDR3 is TGTGCCAGCACCCAAGGGACAGCAAATGAAAAACTGTTTTTT. V gene TRBV2 combines with J gene TRBJ1-4; 7 nucleotides match TRBD1. The CDR3 is made up of 14 amino acids. CDR1 and CDR2 (germline): SNHLY, FYNNEI. Unmatched junction bases numbered 7, after V lost 7 bases and J lost 5 bases.

This clonotype came up a few times. The chain combines TRBV5-1 with TRBJ1-1; unclear D gene. The CDR3 is 15 residues long. Per germline, CDR1 SGHRS and CDR2 YFSETQ. V lost 1 base, J lost 4 bases, and 14 bases lay in between. The CDR3 spells CASSLSPVSTTEAFF. The CDR3 DNA is TGCGCCAGCAGCTTGAGCCCCGTATCAACCACTGAAGCTTTCTTT.

This CDR3 is CASSSTHGQGETQYF. The CDR3 region has the DNA TGTGCCAGCAGCTCTACCCATGGACAAGGAGAGACCCAGTACTTC. The V call is TRBV7-3, the J call TRBJ2-5, with TRBD1 as a possible D gene (5 bases). CDR3 size: 15 residues. The V end was cut by 4 bases, the J end by 4 bases, with 16 bases between. From germline, CDR1 is SGHTA and CDR2 FQGTGA.

This clonotype has a handful of counts. The chain uses TRBV10-3 and TRBJ2-2; 9 nucleotides agree with TRBD2. The J segment lost 4 bases and the V segment lost 7 bases, leaving 7 bases of the junction unmatched. The CDR3 spans 15 residues. The V gene's germline CDR1 is ENHRY and CDR2 SYGVKD. The CDR3: CAITAAGGGTGELFF. Written as DNA, the CDR3 is TGTGCCATCACCGCAGCGGGAGGTGGCACCGGGGAGCTGTTTTTT.

This clonotype was seen many times. This rearrangement joins TRBV7-2 to TRBJ2-3; D is possibly TRBD2 (6 bases). V was shortened by 1 base and J by 5 bases, with 7 bases between the two germline ends. This CDR3 is built from 13 residues. Germline V CDR1 and CDR2: SGHTA, FQGNSA. The CDR3 DNA reads as TGTGCCAGCAGCTTAGGGCGGGGAGATACGCAGTATTTT. As protein: CASSLGRGDTQYF.

This chain joins TRBV5-1 and TRBJ1-1, with D possibly matching TRBD1 (6 bases). Trimming removed 0 bases at V and 4 bases at J, with 16 bases between. There are 16 residues in the CDR3. Germline CDR1 is SGHRS and CDR2 is YFSETQ. The CDR3 loop reads CASSLVVRGPSTEAFF. The CDR3 DNA sequence: TGCGCCAGCAGCTTGGTGGTCAGGGGTCCTTCCACTGAAGCTTTCTTT. Together with reference TRBV5-1 and TRBJ1-1, the CDR3 gives the full variable domain: KAGVTQTPRYLIKTRGQQVTLSCSPISGHRSVSWYQQTPGQGLQFLFEYFSETQRNKGNFPGRFSGRQFSNSRSEMNVSTLELGDSALYLCASSLVVRGPSTEAFFGQGTRLTVV.

Ten or more counts support this clonotype. This chain uses TRBV3-1 with TRBJ2-1, with 8 bases that match TRBD2. V lost 3 bases and J lost 8; bases outside the gene matches: 6. This CDR3 spans 14 amino acids. CDR1 LGHDT and CDR2 YNNKEL come from the germline V gene (reference sequence). The CDR3 region is CASSHAGGADEQFF. The CDR3 DNA sequence: TGTGCCAGCAGCCATGCCGGGGGGGCCGATGAGCAGTTCTTC.

The rearrangement joins TRBV6-5 to TRBJ2-2; 8 bases align to TRBD1. The CDR3 length is 15 residues. From germline, CDR1 is MNHEY and CDR2 SVGAGI. With V trimmed by 0 bases and J by 7 bases, 4 bases remained unmatched. The CDR3 reads CASSYSGQGGGELFF. The CDR3 DNA is TGTGCCAGCAGTTACTCCGGACAGGGTGGCGGGGAGCTGTTTTTT.

The rearrangement joins TRBV5-1 to TRBJ2-3; weak D call: TRBD2 (6 bases). Per germline, CDR1 SGHRS and CDR2 YFSETQ. The CDR3 is 14 residues long. Trimming removed 0 bases at V and 6 bases at J, with 11 bases between. DNA of the CDR3: TGCGCCAGCAGCTTGGACGCGGGGTGGGATACGCAGTATTTT. This gives the protein CASSLDAGWDTQYF. Complete variable domain (other parts from reference TRBV5-1 and TRBJ2-3): KAGVTQTPRYLIKTRGQQVTLSCSPISGHRSVSWYQQTPGQGLQFLFEYFSETQRNKGNFPGRFSGRQFSNSRSEMNVSTLELGDSALYLCASSLDAGWDTQYFGPGTRLTVL.

In its sample, this clonotype was seen a few times. The chain has TRBV5-1 and TRBJ1-1, with TRBD1 matching over 8 bases. V lost 4 bases to trimming and J lost 5 bases; unmatched junction nucleotides: 7. The CDR3 spans 14 residues. Germline V gives CDR1 SGHRS, CDR2 YFSETQ. In nucleotides, the CDR3 is TGCGCCAGCAGCGATTCACAGGGGGGTACTGAAGCTTTCTTT. Translation: CASSDSQGGTEAFF.

The sample holds a few counts of this clonotype. This chain joins TRBV20-1 and TRBJ2-3, with a tentative D call TRBD1 (6 bases). This CDR3 is built from 16 residues. Trimming removed 2 bases from V and 0 bases from J, with 15 bases in between. CDR1 DFQATT and CDR2 SNEGSKA come from the germline V gene (reference sequence). The CDR3 DNA reads as TGCAGTGCTAGAAAGGTCCCAAGGGGGAGCACAGATACGCAGTATTTT. Translation gives CSARKVPRGSTDTQYF.

This clonotype has a single count. One end of the junction is discordant with germline, which a read error may explain. V is TRBV20-1 and J is TRBJ2-2; 8 bases map to TRBD1. The CDR3 extends over 19 amino acids. Looked up from germline, CDR1 is DFQATT and CDR2 is SNEGSKA (reference sequence). The CDR3 DNA reads TGCTGTGCTAGGAAAAATAAGGACAGGGTGAAGTGGGACACCGGGGAGCTGTTTTTT. Translating gives CCARKNKDRVKWDTGELFF.

This clonotype turned up a few times. This sequence joins TRBV12-3 or TRBV12-4 and TRBJ2-7; the match to TRBD1 covers 7 bases. Unmatched junction bases numbered 3, after V lost 8 bases and J lost 2 bases. The CDR3 extends over 12 amino acids. The CDR3 protein is CASRQGPYEQYF. The DNA of the CDR3 is TGTGCCAGCCGACAGGGTCCCTACGAGCAGTACTTC.

This clonotype was observed a few times. The J gene is TRBJ1-1, the V gene TRBV5-1; D is unresolved. Trimming shortened V by 4 bases and J by 1 base, and 14 bases separated the two germline ends. Per germline, CDR1 SGHRS and CDR2 YFSETQ. The CDR3 sequence is 15 residues long. CDR3 in amino acids: CASSPISIPNTEAFF. The CDR3 bases are TGCGCCAGCAGCCCGATCTCAATTCCGAACACTGAAGCTTTCTTT.

The V and J genes are TRBV7-9 and TRBJ2-2; 7 bases match TRBD1. CDR3 length: 16 residues. Trimming took 5 bases from V and 7 from J; bases not matched to a gene: 13. From germline, CDR1 is SEHNR and CDR2 FQNEAQ (reference sequence). CDR3 DNA sequence: TGTGCCAGCAGCCTTAGAGGGGGCCAGGAAGGCGGGGAGCTGTTTTTT. This translates into CASSLRGGQEGGELFF. The full variable domain, its missing parts supplied by reference TRBV7-9 and TRBJ2-2, is DTGVSQNPRHKITKRGQNVTFRCDPISEHNRLYWYRQTLGQGPEFLTYFQNEAQLEKSRLLSDRFSAERPKGSFSTLEIQRTEQGDSAMYLCASSLRGGQEGGELFFGEGSRLTVL.

There are a few counts of this clonotype. This rearrangement joins TRBV19 to TRBJ1-2; D not resolved. CDR3 length: 14 residues. V shed 5 bases and J shed 4 bases, with 14 bases lying between them. In germline, CDR1 is LNHDA, CDR2 SQIVND (reference sequence). The CDR3 here is CASSLSTETYGYTF. As DNA, the CDR3 is TGTGCCAGTAGTCTATCGACGGAAACCTATGGCTACACCTTC.

The rearrangement links TRBV3-1 to TRBJ1-6; a weak D match, TRBD1 (5 bases). Germline CDR1 is LGHDT and CDR2 is YNNKEL (reference sequence). The V and J ends lost 7 bases and 10 bases respectively, with 14 bases between them. This CDR3 is built from 13 residues. The CDR3 is CASNTRWGSPLHF. The CDR3 nucleotides read TGTGCCAGCAATACCAGGTGGGGCTCACCCCTCCACTTT.

The chain combines TRBV20-1 with TRBJ1-1, with D possibly TRBD1 on 5 matching bases. Germline CDR1 reads DFQATT; CDR2 reads SNEGSKA (reference sequence). V was cut by 3 bases and J by 4 bases, with 12 bases left in between. This CDR3 has 13 residues. The CDR3 region is CSASQGGPTEAFF. As DNA, the CDR3 is TGCAGTGCTAGCCAGGGAGGGCCCACTGAAGCTTTCTTT.

The rearrangement links TRBV6-1 to TRBJ2-3, with TRBD2 identical over 9 bases. V dropped 5 bases and J dropped 0; count of bases not matched to a gene: 15. Germline V gene data show CDR1 as MNHNS and CDR2 as SASEGT. The CDR3 is 19 residues long. The CDR3 is CASSRTLPQAGGSTDTQYF. The CDR3 nucleotides are TGTGCCAGCAGTAGAACCCTACCCCAAGCGGGGGGAAGCACAGATACGCAGTATTTT.

This chain links TRBV4-3 with TRBJ2-1, with TRBD2 identical over 12 bases. CDR3 length equals 16 residues. V trimming: 4 bases; J trimming: 9 bases; junction bases outside the gene matches: 10. Germline V lookup: CDR1 LGHNA, CDR2 YSLEER. The CDR3 loop is CASSRNLAGGPGEQFF. The CDR3 bases are TGCGCCAGCAGCCGGAATCTAGCGGGAGGGCCGGGTGAGCAGTTCTTC.

V and J are TRBV20-1 and TRBJ2-2, with TRBD1 identical over 7 bases. With V trimmed by 0 bases and J by 1 base, 5 bases remained unmatched. Germline CDR1 is DFQATT and CDR2 is SNEGSKA (reference sequence). The CDR3 covers 16 residues. For the CDR3, the DNA is TGCAGTGCTAGAGATGGGCGACAGGGGAACACCGGGGAGCTGTTTTTT. Translated, it gives CSARDGRQGNTGELFF.

This clonotype showed up just a few times. The chain employs TRBV18 and TRBJ1-1; TRBD1 matches at 7 bases. Trimming cost V 2 bases and J 8 bases; bases outside gene matches: 5. The CDR3 has 13 residues. CDR1 is KGHSH, CDR2 LQKENI, per germline. In DNA form, the CDR3 reads TGTGCCAGCTCACCAAATTGGGGACAGGAAGCTTTCTTT. Translation: CASSPNWGQEAFF.

This clonotype has more than one count but fewer than ten. This chain connects TRBV20-1 to TRBJ2-1; weak D call: TRBD1 (5 bases). Trimming removed 0 bases from V and 7 bases from J, with 13 bases in between. The germline CDR1 and CDR2 sequences are DFQATT and SNEGSKA (reference sequence). The CDR3 has 14 amino acids. This CDR3 reads CSARDLTGDNEQFF. Here the CDR3 DNA reads TGCAGTGCTAGAGATCTCACAGGCGATAATGAGCAGTTCTTC.